The sequence of this T cell receptor (beta chain) was determined in a study of molecular identifiers for immune sequencing clone quantification. Germline V gene sequence: CDR1 LGHNA, CDR2 YSLEER. V lost 0 bases to trimming and J lost 7 bases; unmatched junction nucleotides: 8. The CDR3 runs to 16 residues. Each CDR3 protein is one row after TCRdb ran MiXCR on the PCR reads. In the table there are nearly 650,000 distinct CDR3 sequences, 25% of which are singletons. Sample: naive CD8+ T cells from blood, with Jurkat cell RNA spiked in. Subset noted: FACS-sorted CD8+CD4-CCR7+CD45RA+ naive T cells. The V call is TRBV4-3, the J call TRBJ2-5, with 10 bases fitting TRBD2. The receptor comes from a human donor in good health. Some libraries in this study had Jurkat cell RNA spiked in. The CDR3 DNA reads TGCGCCAGCAGCCAAGATCAGCTAGCGGGAGTAGGGACCCAGTACTTC. This gives the protein CASSQDQLAGVGTQYF.